The 11 T cell receptor beta chains below come from one sample, sequenced in a study of follicular helper T cells after annual influenza vaccination. The time point is: 2015-2016 season, 7 days after influenza vaccination. Clones were read by immunoSEQ multiplex PCR, and TCRdb kept only the in-frame ones, dropping some. The repertoire holds approximately 10,000 clones, with approximately 78% as singletons. The source material was CXCR5+ CD38- circulating T follicular helper cells from blood, sampled 7 days after influenza vaccination. This sample's subset: circulating Tfh, non-naive CD4+CXCR5+PD-1+ (ICOS+CD38+ or ICOS-CD38-). The receptors shown here come from an adult who received the influenza vaccine.

This clone was counted once. The V and J genes are TRBV5-1 and TRBJ2-3; no firm D call. The germline gives CDR1 SGHRS, CDR2 YFSETQ. The CDR3 is made up of 15 amino acids. V gave up 1 base and J gave up 6 bases, with 15 bases separating them. CDR3 residues: CASSLSQDRGDTQYF. DNA of the CDR3: TGCGCCAGCAGCTTGAGTCAGGACCGTGGGGATACGCAGTATTTT.

The rearrangement links TRBV7-2 to TRBJ1-6; maybe TRBD1 (5 bases). CDR3 length: 14 amino acids. The V end lost 8 bases, the J end lost 7 bases, and 15 bases lay between the germline ends. From germline, CDR1 is SGHTA and CDR2 FQGNSA. The CDR3 protein is CASRRVLGNSPLHF. CDR3 nucleotides: TGTGCCAGCCGCAGGGTTCTGGGAAATTCACCCCTCCACTTT.

V usage is TRBV18 and J usage is TRBJ1-6; the D is unclear. The V end lost 3 bases, the J end lost 5 bases, and 17 bases lay between the germline ends. The CDR3 is 17 amino acids. CDR1 is KGHSH and CDR2 is LQKENI in the germline V gene. CDR3 region: CASSPASVASDNSPLHF. The DNA for the CDR3 is TGTGCCAGCTCACCGGCTTCAGTAGCCTCGGATAATTCACCCCTCCACTTT.

In this sample, this clone turned up a few times. The chain recombines TRBV7-2 with TRBJ1-5; D is perhaps TRBD1 (5 bases). The germline V gene has CDR1 SGHTA and CDR2 FQGNSA. This CDR3 comprises 15 residues. V gave up 5 bases and J gave up 6 bases, with 17 bases separating them. The CDR3, as DNA: TGTGCCAGCAGCCTTGATGGGGGTTTAACTCAGCCCCAGCATTTT. Translating it yields CASSLDGGLTQPQHF.

A single count supports this clone. The chain has TRBV5-5 and TRBJ2-2, with D hard to call. Deletions cut 5 bases from V and 7 bases from J, with 15 bases between. CDR1 is SGHKS, CDR2 YYEKEE, per germline (reference sequence). This CDR3 spans 14 amino acids. In nucleotides, the CDR3 is TGTGCCAGCAGGAGAATAGCCCCTGACGGGGAGCTGTTTTTT. Protein sequence: CASRRIAPDGELFF.

The rearrangement links TRBV19 to TRBJ1-1; 7 bases line up with TRBD1. The CDR3 length is 11 residues. CDR1 and CDR2 from the germline V gene are LNHDA and SQIVND (reference sequence). With V trimmed by 10 bases and J by 7 bases, 6 bases remained unmatched. CDR3 in amino acids: CAIRWDSEAFF. CDR3 DNA: TGTGCCATCCGCTGGGACAGTGAAGCTTTCTTT.

This clone was seen a few times. The chain has TRBV20-1 and TRBJ2-7; D gene uncertain. This CDR3 comprises 11 residues. Trimming removed 5 bases at V and 2 bases at J, with 7 bases between. CDR1 is DFQATT and CDR2 is SNEGSKA in the germline V gene (reference sequence). The CDR3 DNA is TGCAGTGCTCACGAGACCTACGAGCAGTACTTC. It encodes CSAHETYEQYF.

The CDR3 nucleotides read TGTGCCAGCAGCTTAGTTAATTCACCCCTCCACTTT. This gives the protein CASSLVNSPLHF. This chain links TRBV11-2 with TRBJ1-6; D is unresolved. V was clipped by 1 base and J by 6 bases, with 1 base between them. Germline loops: CDR1 SGHAT, CDR2 FQNNGV. This CDR3 has 12 residues.

The V gene is TRBV6-5, the J gene TRBJ1-1; weak D call: TRBD1 (5 bases). This CDR3 spans 15 amino acids. Trimming left V 5 bases short and J 1 base short, with 14 bases between. CDR1 is MNHEY and CDR2 is SVGAGI in the germline V gene. The CDR3 region is CASSRNSGGNTEAFF. In nucleotides, the CDR3 is TGTGCCAGCAGTCGAAACTCCGGGGGGAACACTGAAGCTTTCTTT.

The J gene is TRBJ2-3, the V gene TRBV10-3; tentative D call: TRBD1 (6 bases). Germline V gene lookup returns CDR1 ENHRY and CDR2 SYGVKD. The V and J ends lost 4 bases and 0 bases respectively, with 17 bases between them. The CDR3 extends over 17 amino acids. This chain's CDR3 is CAISGTQSQGSTDTQYF. CDR3 nucleotides: TGTGCCATCAGTGGGACCCAGTCCCAGGGGAGCACAGATACGCAGTATTTT.

The chain carries TRBV7-6 and TRBJ1-5; D is unclear. This CDR3 is 13 amino acids long. V was shortened by 1 base and J by 8 bases, with 9 bases between the two germline ends. Germline V gives CDR1 SGHVS, CDR2 FNYEAQ. The CDR3 loop reads CASSLGGNKPQHF. In nucleotides, the CDR3 is TGTGCCAGCAGCTTAGGCGGGAATAAGCCCCAGCATTTT.